This TCR beta chain came from a study of shared clonotypes between healthy human individuals (dated by TCRdb to the early 2020s). General notes on the study: The cohort comprised a couple of women and a few men aged 18 to 49 years. To estimate repertoire size and how much clonotypes are shared between individuals, the study performed deep sequencing of blood TCR repertoires from five healthy adults. To increase sequencing depth and limit assay-specific biases, different laboratories used diverse techniques to prepare libraries and sequence TCR repertoires. For each donor, CD4 naive and CD4 memory were each run on three plates, CD8 naive on two plates, and CD8 memory on one plate. Leukapheresis yielded between about 0.9 and 8.9 billion PBMCs per donor.

Note on this clone: The target of this receptor is not known. No much larger clonotype is one base removed from it; base qualities were not supplied.

Points the paper makes about the study in general: Estimated clonotype richness was generally larger for naive than for memory subsets. Compared with non-shared clonotypes, clonotypes shared by all four sorted-subset donors had higher generation probabilities. Incomplete sequencing was indicated by rarefaction of sorted-subset datasets, despite the large sequencing depth. About 5% of naive CD4, roughly 3.5% of naive CD8, around 2.3% of memory CD4, and approximately 0.4% of memory CD8 clonotypes were shared across four donors. Sampling was limited to blood, and TCR repertoires in tissue likely differ from TCR repertoires in blood. Because the study included only a small number of donors, the genetic and exposure-history diversity represented was limited. Pairwise subsampling led to the expectation that sequencing depth would affect the degree of clonotype sharing among donors.

CD8 naive samples were CD45RO-negative cells positively selected for CCR7, giving a CD45RA+CCR7+ population that excluded TemRA cells. Donors were healthy HIV-negative adults with no recently reported acute infections or vaccinations. Every donor was a Caucasian adult living in Nashville, Tennessee, USA. Blood was obtained by leukapheresis, after which PBMCs were separated by Ficoll-Histopaque density gradient centrifugation and cryopreserved in liquid nitrogen vapor phase. Analytical flow cytometry was used to check the purity and quantity of each magnetically sorted T cell population. Genomic DNA was isolated from each sorted fraction and quantified by UV absorbance on a Nanodrop 2000c. Relative to germline, V is 4 bases shorter and J is 1 base shorter, with 14 bases between their ends. CDR1 and CDR2 were assigned from the germline V gene (reference sequence) as MNHEY and SMNVEV. Reading from cysteine to phenylalanine, the CDR3 counts 16 amino acids. Left in the record is the CDR3 DNA by itself, 48 bases read in frame from the first base.

Using the deep immunoSEQ assay, TCR CDR3 regions were amplified from genomic DNA by multiplex PCR. For each cell subset, the extracted genomic DNA was distributed evenly across all wells of several immunoSEQ 96-well plates, and each plate served as one replicate. For sorted subsets, roughly 0.2 ug genomic DNA, equal to about 30,000 T cell genomes, was loaded into each replicate PCR. The purified libraries were quantified using a Qubit 3.0 fluorometer, sized with a Bioanalyzer 2100, and then quantified again using the KAPA Library Quantification kit. A separate single-read 150-cycle Illumina NextSeq 550 flow cell was used to sequence each immunoSEQ 96-well plate. The authors' pipeline ran thus. Because the immunoSEQ output included only junctional sequences and no quality scores, the filtering could not be the same as the filtering used for full-length reads. Sequences were annotated with PyIR, a Python wrapper for IgBLAST v1.9, using IMGT germline references to assign V/J genes and CDR3. Any read was removed if the V/J assignment was weak (E-value above 1e-6), the CDR3 was missing, or the read contained stop codons, out-of-frame junctions, or ambiguous translated residues. A V3J clonotype was defined by an identical inferred V gene, J gene, and CDR3 amino acid sequence. Percentage overlap between repertoires was calculated by dividing the number of shared unique clonotypes by the size of the smaller repertoire. Three approaches were used to assess repertoire richness: RTK rarefaction, the Chao1 estimator, and Recon v2.1 estimates of unobserved clonotypes. Generation probabilities were computed with OLGA for all TCRbeta clonotypes obtained by the gDNA method from a few donors. TCRdb stores this immuneACCESS table with in-frame sequences only. Part of the clones is absent; in the studies checked, under half of the shortfall reflects unresolved V genes, and no reason is known for the rest. That table supplies the V and J calls and clone size; D and trimming were determined from the DNA. The sample yields around 1.9 million clones; 85% to 95% were counted once. The ten most abundant clones make up more than 1.5% of the sample.

In this chain, TRBV27 is recombined with TRBJ2-1; the D gene is unclear. The sequenced material came from naive CD8+ T cells from PBMCs. What this sample's cell subset or site label stands for: CD45RA+CCR7+. The sequence came from a man between 18 and 29 years old in good health. Some clones in this sample may be carry-over from other donors' samples. The CDR3 reads as follows: CASSSSVGESYNEQFF. In nucleotide form, the sequence is TGTGCCAGCAGTTCGAGTGTGGGTGAGTCCTACAATGAGCAGTTCTTC.